The clone carrying this T cell receptor beta chain was detected ten times or more. Construction of the TCRbeta library involved unique molecular identifiers. In TCRdb, the PCR reads were re-called with MiXCR into one record per CDR3 protein. The sample consists of around 200,000 distinct CDR3 sequences, around 7% of them appearing once. The germline CDR1 and CDR2 sequences are SGDLS and YYNGEE. The J segment lost 5 bases and the V segment lost 4 bases, leaving 13 bases of the junction unmatched. This CDR3 has 16 amino acids. The entry originates in a study of T-cell reconstitution after alpha-beta-depleted transplantation in children.

The chain carries TRBV9 and TRBJ2-5; 8 bases fit TRBD2. Sequenced material: PBMCs from the stem cell graft donor, taken from the stem cell graft. The receptor was isolated from a human donor who donated a stem cell graft to a child with Wiskott-Aldrich syndrome. CDR3 region: CASSPGTRVVGETQYF. CDR3 bases: TGTGCCAGCAGCCCAGGGACTAGAGTCGTTGGTGAGACCCAGTACTTC.